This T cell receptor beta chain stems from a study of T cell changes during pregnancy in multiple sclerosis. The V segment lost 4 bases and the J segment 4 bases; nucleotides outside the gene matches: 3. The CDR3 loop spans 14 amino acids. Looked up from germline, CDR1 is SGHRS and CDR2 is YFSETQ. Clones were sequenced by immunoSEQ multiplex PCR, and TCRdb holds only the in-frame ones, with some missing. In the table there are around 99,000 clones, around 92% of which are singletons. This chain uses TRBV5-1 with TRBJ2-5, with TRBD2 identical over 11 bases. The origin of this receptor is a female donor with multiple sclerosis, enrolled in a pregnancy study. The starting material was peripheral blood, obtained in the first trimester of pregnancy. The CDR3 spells CASSAGTSGETQYF. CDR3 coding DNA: TGCGCCAGCAGCGCCGGGACTAGCGGAGAGACCCAGTACTTC.